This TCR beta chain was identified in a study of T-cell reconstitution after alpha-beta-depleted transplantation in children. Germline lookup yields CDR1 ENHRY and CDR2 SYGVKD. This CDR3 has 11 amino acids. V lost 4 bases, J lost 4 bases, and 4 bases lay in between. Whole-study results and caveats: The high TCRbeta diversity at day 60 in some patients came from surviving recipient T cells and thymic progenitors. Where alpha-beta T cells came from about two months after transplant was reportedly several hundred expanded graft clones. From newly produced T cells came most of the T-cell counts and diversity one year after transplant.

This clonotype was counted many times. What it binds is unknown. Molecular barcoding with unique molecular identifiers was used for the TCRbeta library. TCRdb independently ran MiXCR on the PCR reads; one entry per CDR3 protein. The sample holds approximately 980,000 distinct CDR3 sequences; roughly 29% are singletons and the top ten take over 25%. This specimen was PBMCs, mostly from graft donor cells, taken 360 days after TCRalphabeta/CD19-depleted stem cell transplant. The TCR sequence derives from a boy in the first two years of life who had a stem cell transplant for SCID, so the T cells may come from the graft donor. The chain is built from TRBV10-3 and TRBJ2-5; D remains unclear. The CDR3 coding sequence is TGTGCCATCAGTGGTGGAGAGACCCAGTACTTC. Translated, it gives CAISGGETQYF.